This TCR beta chain was observed in a study of blood T cells in healthy people across ages. Study context: Capture via template switching afforded approximately one barcoded beta molecule per two T cells.

Primed by a sample-barcoded 5' primer and a J-beta primer mix, a second PCR proceeded for about 6 to 12 cycles. CDR3-containing paired-end reads numbered at least 2.5 million in each sample. TCRdb ran MiXCR on the 5' RACE reads and lists one entry per CDR3 protein. The top ten clones hold approximately 3.7% of a sample with hundreds of thousands of distinct CDR3 sequences, around a fifth of them seen once. The CDR3 spans 11 residues. Trimming took 5 bases from V and 6 from J, leaving 8 bases between them. Germline V CDR1 and CDR2: MNHEY, SMNVEV (reference sequence). This clonotype showed up many times.

Sequenced: blood. The TCR originated in a man between 65 and 79 years old in good health. The V gene is TRBV27, the J gene TRBJ2-7; the D is unclear. The CDR3 DNA reads TGTGCCAGCAGTGGGGTGAGCGAGCAGTACTTC. Protein sequence: CASSGVSEQYF.